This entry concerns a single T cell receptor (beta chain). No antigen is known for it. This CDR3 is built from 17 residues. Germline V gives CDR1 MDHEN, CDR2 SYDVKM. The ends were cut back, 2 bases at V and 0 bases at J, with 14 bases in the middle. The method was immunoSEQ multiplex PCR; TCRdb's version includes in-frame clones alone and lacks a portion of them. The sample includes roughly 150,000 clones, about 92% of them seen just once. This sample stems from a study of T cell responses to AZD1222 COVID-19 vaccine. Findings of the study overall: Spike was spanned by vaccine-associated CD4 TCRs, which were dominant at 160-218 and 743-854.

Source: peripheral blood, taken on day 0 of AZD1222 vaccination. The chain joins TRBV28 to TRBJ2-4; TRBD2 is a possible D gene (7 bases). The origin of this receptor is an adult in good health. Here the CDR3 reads CASSLRVGGLAKNIQYF. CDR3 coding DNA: TGTGCCAGCAGTTTAAGAGTCGGGGGGCTAGCCAAAAACATTCAGTACTTC.